Reported below is one TCR beta chain. Its antigen is still unknown. Each sample provided at least 6 micrograms of extracted total RNA. This record belongs to a study of blood T cells in healthy people across ages. This CDR3 contains 16 residues. Germline V gene sequence: CDR1 SGHTA, CDR2 FQGNSA. V lost 5 bases and J lost 2; bases outside the gene matches: 8. Study findings and constraints: Fewer expanded clones and more diversity marked long-lived versus aged donors. As age increased, TCR beta diversity per million T cells fell in a roughly linear fashion.

Using a J-beta primer mix together with a sample-barcoded 5' primer, a second PCR was run for roughly 7 to 11 cycles. The yield of each sample was at least 2.5 million CDR3-containing paired-end reads. TCRdb re-called the 5' RACE reads with MiXCR, one entry per CDR3 protein. The sample yields about 1,500,000 distinct CDR3 sequences, under 30% seen once. This receptor was taken from a woman in her 30s in good health. Sequences were obtained from blood. The chain has TRBV7-2 and TRBJ2-1; TRBD2 matches at 8 bases. The CDR3 sequence is CASSETGTSPYNEQFF. The CDR3 DNA follows: TGTGCCAGCAGCGAGACCGGGACTAGTCCCTACAATGAGCAGTTCTTC.